The 6 T cell receptor beta chains listed next were all sequenced from one sample in a study of shared clonotypes between healthy human individuals. Cells designated naive CD8 were CD45RO-negative and were positively selected for CCR7, with terminally differentiated effector memory CD45RA+ cells excluded. Here immunoSEQ multiplex PCR was the method, and the copy in TCRdb shows in-frame clones only, minus some. The sample consists of about 2 million clones, roughly 94% of them appearing once. Material: naive CD8+ T cells sorted from blood. The receptors derive from a man younger than 35 in good health.

Only one count was recorded for this clone. The chain couples TRBV7-2 to TRBJ2-7; a possible D gene is TRBD1 (6 bases). This CDR3 is 15 amino acids long. V was cut by 3 bases and J by 2 bases, with 14 bases left in between. From germline, CDR1 is SGHTA and CDR2 FQGNSA. CDR3 loop: CASSFLDSATYEQYF. The DNA of the CDR3 is TGTGCCAGCAGCTTTCTGGACAGCGCAACCTACGAGCAGTACTTC.

The chain uses TRBV6-6 and TRBJ2-1; D remains unclear. This CDR3 comprises 13 residues. V was cut by 5 bases and J by 8 bases, with 13 bases left in between. Germline CDR1 is MNHNY and CDR2 is SVGAGI (reference sequence). The CDR3 protein is CASSINLVDEQFF. In DNA, the CDR3 is TGTGCCAGCAGTATAAACCTAGTGGATGAGCAGTTCTTC.

The chain couples TRBV4-3 to TRBJ2-7; 7 nucleotides match TRBD2. The CDR3 runs 15 residues. The germline V gene encodes CDR1 LGHNA and CDR2 YSLEER. V lost 0 bases and J lost 3; bases outside the gene matches: 5. Here the CDR3 reads CASSQESGIYYEQYF. The CDR3 nucleotides read TGCGCCAGCAGCCAAGAAAGCGGGATCTACTACGAGCAGTACTTC.

For the CDR3, the DNA is TGTGCCACCAGCTTCCTTTTTCCGGGACCGAGCTCCTATAATTCACCCCTCCACTTT. Translated, it gives CATSFLFPGPSSYNSPLHF. The gene calls are TRBV15 and TRBJ1-6; TRBD1 is a possible D gene (5 bases). Deletions cut 5 bases from V and 0 bases from J, with 20 bases between. The V gene's germline CDR1 is LNHNV and CDR2 YYDKDF (reference sequence). The CDR3 covers 19 residues.

Remarks on this clone: The junction and the germline gene differ at one end; a read error may be behind it. The chain uses TRBV7-9 and TRBJ2-4; D is undetermined. The germline gives CDR1 SEHNR, CDR2 FQNEAQ (reference sequence). The CDR3 extends over 13 amino acids. CDR3 sequence (DNA): TGTGCCAGCGGCCTCCTAACGCCGGGCCTTGTCTTATTC. Translated, it gives CASGLLTPGLVLF.

The rearrangement links TRBV6-6 to TRBJ2-7; D is unresolved. Per the germline V gene, CDR1 is MNHNY and CDR2 is SVGAGI (reference sequence). The CDR3 has 16 amino acids. Trimming removed 2 bases from V and 0 bases from J, with 14 bases in between. The DNA of the CDR3 is TGTGCCAGCAGTTACAATACGGCTACAAACTCCTACGAGCAGTACTTC. It specifies CASSYNTATNSYEQYF.